This T cell receptor (beta chain) was recorded in a study of T cell responses to AZD1222 COVID-19 vaccine. Note on this clone: Its target is unknown.

Study-wide points: Of the AZD1222 recipients, only 5 to 7 were seropositive at baseline. Clonal diversity may have been underestimated in mostly white British donors. Repertoire sampling occurred only after the peak T cell response.

The protocol was immunoSEQ multiplex PCR, while the TCRdb copy is restricted to in-frame clones and leaves out a portion. The sample carries approximately 170,000 clones, approximately 95% recorded once. V shed 4 bases, J shed 8 bases, and the junction held 4 bases outside the gene matches. The germline CDR1 and CDR2 sequences are SEHNR and FQNEAQ (reference sequence). The CDR3 is made up of 14 amino acids. Here the sequenced sample was peripheral blood, taken on day 0 of AZD1222 vaccination. The rearrangement uses TRBV7-9 and TRBJ1-6; TRBD1 agrees at 8 bases. This TCR derives from an adult in good health. CDR3 amino acids: CASSWTGRDSPLHF. The DNA for the CDR3 is TGTGCCAGCAGCTGGACAGGGCGGGATTCACCCCTCCACTTT. The variable domain in full, with the rest retrieved from reference TRBV7-9 and TRBJ1-6, is DTGVSQNPRHKITKRGQNVTFRCDPISEHNRLYWYRQTLGQGPEFLTYFQNEAQLEKSRLLSDRFSAERPKGSFSTLEIQRTEQGDSAMYLCASSWTGRDSPLHFGNGTRLTVT.